What follows are 30 T cell receptor beta chains derived from one specimen sequenced in a study of T cell responses to AZD1222 COVID-19 vaccine. Here immunoSEQ multiplex PCR was the method, and the copy in TCRdb shows in-frame clones only, minus some. The sample has about 160,000 clones, 92% seen once. The material sequenced was peripheral blood, taken 28 days after the second AZD1222 dose. These receptors originate from an adult who received the AZD1222 COVID-19 vaccine.

This clone is a singleton in its sample. Other DNA sequences in the sample encode the same CDR3. The V gene is TRBV11-2, the J gene TRBJ1-2; TRBD1 aligns across 8 bases. CDR1 is SGHAT and CDR2 is FQNNGV in the germline V gene. The CDR3 is 14 residues long. V dropped 4 bases and J dropped 1; count of bases not matched to a gene: 2. Written as DNA, the CDR3 is TGTGCCAGCAGCTCCGACAGGGGTAACTATGGCTACACCTTC. Its translation: CASSSDRGNYGYTF.

The J gene is TRBJ2-7, the V gene TRBV10-3, with 8 bases that match TRBD2. Germline CDR1 reads ENHRY; CDR2 reads SYGVKD. V was clipped by 4 bases and J by 0 bases; unmatched bases: 8. This CDR3 is 16 amino acids long. CDR3 protein: CAISAGTRVDSYEQYF. Written as DNA, the CDR3 is TGTGCCATCAGTGCCGGGACTAGGGTTGACTCCTACGAGCAGTACTTC.

This chain joins TRBV30 and TRBJ2-1; 7 nucleotides line up with TRBD2. J was trimmed by 5 bases and V by 0 bases; bases with no gene match: 4. The germline V gene encodes CDR1 GTSNPN and CDR2 SVGIG (reference sequence). The CDR3 covers 14 residues. In nucleotides, the CDR3 is TGTGCCTGGAGTGTCGGTCTAGCGGACAATGAGCAGTTCTTC. Amino acid sequence: CAWSVGLADNEQFF.

The J gene is TRBJ1-2, the V gene TRBV5-1; 7 bases map to TRBD1. The ends lost 1 base at V and 4 bases at J; junction bases unmatched: 7. From germline, CDR1 is SGHRS and CDR2 YFSETQ. The length of the CDR3 is 15 residues. The CDR3 here is CASSLTGAGSYGYTF. The CDR3 nucleotides are TGCGCCAGCAGCTTGACAGGGGCTGGGAGCTATGGCTACACCTTC.

The chain couples TRBV3-1 (or the pseudogene TRBV3-2) to TRBJ2-7; TRBD2 agrees at 8 bases. The CDR3 is 14 residues long. CDR1 is LGHDT, CDR2 YNNKEL, per germline (reference sequence). V lost 6 bases, J lost 3 bases, and 7 bases stayed unmatched. In DNA form, the CDR3 reads TGTGCCAGCAGAGACAGTAGCGGGGACTACGAGCAGTACTTC. It translates to CASRDSSGDYEQYF.

J is TRBJ2-7 and V is TRBV5-4, with D perhaps given as TRBD1 or TRBD2 (5 bases each). CDR1 is SGHNT and CDR2 is YYREEE in the germline V gene (reference sequence). The ends were cut back, 3 bases at V and 2 bases at J, with 9 bases in the middle. The CDR3 has 13 residues. The CDR3 sequence: CASSSLGAYEQYF. The CDR3 coding sequence is TGTGCCAGCAGCTCGCTGGGGGCCTACGAGCAGTACTTC.

The chain combines TRBV20-1 with TRBJ2-1, with 14 bases that match TRBD2. The CDR3 is 16 amino acids. Trimming took 3 bases from V and 1 from J; bases not matched to a gene: 2. Germline values: CDR1 DFQATT, CDR2 SNEGSKA (reference sequence). This CDR3 is CSASGTSGRSYNEQFF. For the CDR3, the DNA is TGCAGTGCTAGTGGGACTAGCGGGAGATCCTACAATGAGCAGTTCTTC.

The CDR3 DNA follows: TGTGCCAGCAGCCCACAGGGGGACCAGCCCCAGCATTTT. It encodes CASSPQGDQPQHF. This rearrangement joins TRBV7-2 to TRBJ1-5; 8 bases map to TRBD1. CDR1 is SGHTA, CDR2 FQGNSA, per germline. CDR3 length: 13 residues. Unmatched junction bases numbered 4, after V lost 5 bases and J lost 7 bases.

The chain carries TRBV19 and TRBJ1-5; 7 bases match TRBD1. There are 13 residues in the CDR3. V dropped 5 bases and J dropped 5; count of bases not matched to a gene: 3. Germline CDR1 is LNHDA and CDR2 is SQIVND (reference sequence). The CDR3 sequence is CASSDTGDQPQHF. CDR3 nucleotide sequence: TGTGCCAGTAGTGACACAGGGGATCAGCCCCAGCATTTT.

This rearrangement joins TRBV15 to TRBJ1-3; D is unresolved. Germline-derived CDR1 and CDR2 are LNHNV and YYDKDF (reference sequence). The CDR3 is 14 amino acids. V shed 3 bases and J shed 0 bases, with 6 bases lying between them. The CDR3 DNA sequence: TGTGCCACCAGCAGCCCAAGCTCTGGAAACACCATATATTTT. Translating gives CATSSPSSGNTIYF.

The chain couples TRBV14 to TRBJ1-1, with D hard to call. This CDR3 is 13 amino acids long. Trimming stripped 2 bases from V and 0 bases from J, with 4 bases between. CDR1 is SGHDN and CDR2 is FVKESK in the germline V gene. The CDR3 bases are TGTGCCAGCAGCCAACTAATGAACACTGAAGCTTTCTTT. Amino acids: CASSQLMNTEAFF.

CDR3 coding DNA: TGTGCCAGCAGCTACGGGGCGGGGGGGCGTCTGATTGGCAATCAGCCCCAGCATTTT. It encodes CASSYGAGGRLIGNQPQHF. The chain has TRBV11-2 and TRBJ1-5, with D tentatively TRBD1 (6 bases). The CDR3 extends over 19 amino acids. V lost 4 bases to trimming and J lost 2 bases, with 24 bases between them. The germline V gene has CDR1 SGHAT and CDR2 FQNNGV. Full variable domain (missing parts from reference TRBV11-2 and TRBJ1-5): EAGVAQSPRYKIIEKRQSVAFWCNPISGHATLYWYQQILGQGPKLLIQFQNNGVVDDSQLPKDRFSAERLKGVDSTLKIQPAKLEDSAVYLCASSYGAGGRLIGNQPQHFGDGTRLSIL.

The chain has TRBV18 and TRBJ1-5; TRBD1 is a possible D gene (6 bases). The CDR3 spans 15 residues. V was shortened by 1 base and J by 4 bases, with 11 bases between the two germline ends. Germline lookup yields CDR1 KGHSH and CDR2 LQKENI. The CDR3 loop reads CASSPLQDRNQPQHF. Written as DNA, the CDR3 is TGTGCCAGCTCACCACTTCAGGACAGAAATCAGCCCCAGCATTTT.

This chain links TRBV19 with TRBJ1-5; no definite D call. V dropped 3 bases and J dropped 6 bases, with 6 bases sitting between them. CDR3 length: 12 amino acids. The germline CDR1 and CDR2 sequences are LNHDA and SQIVND (reference sequence). CDR3: CASSILSQPQHF. The CDR3 nucleotides are TGTGCCAGTAGTATTCTCAGTCAGCCCCAGCATTTT.

The chain employs TRBV10-1 and TRBJ1-4, with D possibly being TRBD1 (6 bases). V was trimmed by 11 bases and J by 0 bases, leaving 19 bases between them. Germline CDR1 and CDR2: WNHNN and SYGVQD (reference sequence). This CDR3 has 16 amino acids. Here the CDR3 reads CAGGSQRNPTNEKLFF. CDR3 nucleotide sequence: TGCGCCGGGGGCAGCCAACGTAACCCAACTAATGAAAAACTGTTTTTT.

This chain links TRBV9 with TRBJ2-1; possible D gene TRBD2, 6 bases. This CDR3 region has 16 residues. Trimming took off 0 bases at V and 5 bases at J, with 15 bases between the two ends. Germline values: CDR1 SGDLS, CDR2 YYNGEE. CDR3 sequence: CASSVGSGGTNNEQFF. DNA of the CDR3: TGTGCCAGCAGCGTAGGGTCTGGCGGGACCAACAATGAGCAGTTCTTC.

This chain joins TRBV5-6 and TRBJ2-7, with 10 bases that match TRBD1. Trimming took 4 bases from V and 4 from J; bases not matched to a gene: 8. In germline, CDR1 is SGHDT, CDR2 YYEEEE. This CDR3 has 15 amino acids. CDR3 amino acids: CASSVTGQGKYEQYF. The DNA for the CDR3 is TGTGCCAGCAGCGTCACGGGACAGGGGAAATACGAGCAGTACTTC.

The chain uses TRBV2 and TRBJ2-5, with 10 bases lining up with TRBD1. After removal of 4 bases from V and 5 bases from J, the junction contained 4 bases not matched to a gene. The CDR3 extends over 14 amino acids. CDR1 and CDR2 from the germline V gene are SNHLY and FYNNEI. CDR3 coding DNA: TGTGCCAGCAGTGGGACAGGGGGTGGGGAGACCCAGTACTTC. This encodes CASSGTGGGETQYF.

The J gene is TRBJ2-7, the V gene TRBV6-5; 7 nucleotides match TRBD2. V was clipped by 0 bases and J by 4 bases; unmatched bases: 3. Germline CDR1 MNHEY, CDR2 SVGAGI. CDR3 length equals 14 residues. The DNA of the CDR3 is TGTGCCAGCAGTTACTCTAGCGGGCCATACGAGCAGTACTTC. Translated, it gives CASSYSSGPYEQYF.

A single count supports this clone. V is TRBV29-1 and J is TRBJ2-7, with a weak D call TRBD1 (6 bases). CDR3 length: 18 amino acids. V lost 2 bases and J 2 bases, leaving 25 bases between the germline ends. Germline V gene lookup returns CDR1 SQVTM and CDR2 ANQGSEA. CDR3 in amino acids: CSVESSGTPLGPTYEQYF. The CDR3 nucleotides are TGCAGCGTTGAATCATCGGGGACACCATTAGGTCCCACCTACGAGCAGTACTTC.

The chain recombines TRBV7-9 with TRBJ2-7; TRBD1 agrees at 12 bases. Germline lookup yields CDR1 SEHNR and CDR2 FQNEAQ (reference sequence). V trimming: 5 bases; J trimming: 5 bases; junction bases outside the gene matches: 19. The CDR3 runs to 19 residues. CDR3 sequence (DNA): TGTGCCAGCAGCCCCGGAGGGACAGGGGGCTCGGATACCGGCGACGAGCAGTACTTC. This translates into CASSPGGTGGSDTGDEQYF.

The chain links TRBV25-1 to TRBJ1-2; D unclear. From germline, CDR1 is MGHDK and CDR2 SYGVNS. The CDR3 spans 14 residues. The V and J ends lost 4 bases and 0 bases respectively, with 9 bases between them. This CDR3 is CASSAWEANYGYTF. In nucleotides, the CDR3 is TGTGCCAGCAGTGCTTGGGAAGCTAACTATGGCTACACCTTC.

The V and J genes are TRBV5-1 and TRBJ2-1, with D perhaps given as TRBD1 or TRBD2 (7 bases each). The CDR3 extends over 16 amino acids. V lost 1 base and J lost 5, with 16 bases in between. The germline V gene encodes CDR1 SGHRS and CDR2 YFSETQ. CDR3 DNA: TGCGCCAGCAGCTTGATGGCGCAGGGGGGGGACAATGAGCAGTTCTTC. It specifies CASSLMAQGGDNEQFF.

J is TRBJ2-5 and V is TRBV5-1, with 14 bases identical to TRBD2. Germline V gene data show CDR1 as SGHRS and CDR2 as YFSETQ. This CDR3 is built from 15 residues. Trimming cost V 4 bases and J 4 bases; bases outside gene matches: 3. The DNA of the CDR3 is TGCGCCAGCAGCCATGGACTAGCGGGAGGAGAGACCCAGTACTTC. Translation gives CASSHGLAGGETQYF.

The chain recombines TRBV11-3 with TRBJ2-5, with 10 bases identical to TRBD2. The CDR3 is 15 amino acids. CDR1 and CDR2 from the germline V gene are SGHNT and YENEEA. V gave up 2 bases and J gave up 6 bases; unmatched junction bases: 6. The DNA of the CDR3 is TGTGCCAGCAGCTTACTACTAGCGGGAACGAAGACCCAGTACTTC. Encoded protein: CASSLLLAGTKTQYF. The whole variable domain, filled in from reference TRBV11-3 and TRBJ2-5, reads EAGVVQSPRYKIIEKKQPVAFWCNPISGHNTLYWYLQNLGQGPELLIRYENEEAVDDSQLPKDRFSAERLKGVDSTLKIQPAELGDSAVYLCASSLLLAGTKTQYFGPGTRLLVL.

V gene TRBV5-1 combines with J gene TRBJ1-6; TRBD1 might be the D (6 bases). Germline loops: CDR1 SGHRS, CDR2 YFSETQ. The CDR3 runs 13 residues. The germline V and J ends were trimmed by 4 bases and 5 bases, with 7 bases remaining between them. CDR3 residues: CASSRTDNSPLHF. The CDR3 region has the DNA TGCGCCAGCAGCCGGACAGATAATTCACCCCTCCACTTT. Full variable domain (missing parts from reference TRBV5-1 and TRBJ1-6): KAGVTQTPRYLIKTRGQQVTLSCSPISGHRSVSWYQQTPGQGLQFLFEYFSETQRNKGNFPGRFSGRQFSNSRSEMNVSTLELGDSALYLCASSRTDNSPLHFGNGTRLTVT.

The rearrangement uses TRBV7-9 and TRBJ1-2; 7 positions agree with TRBD1. V trimming: 8 bases; J trimming: 8 bases; junction bases outside the gene matches: 5. Looked up from germline, CDR1 is SEHNR and CDR2 is FQNEAQ (reference sequence). The CDR3 loop spans 11 amino acids. DNA for the CDR3: TGTGCCAGCGGCCAGGGGGTCGGCTACACCTTC. This codes for CASGQGVGYTF.

V usage is TRBV7-9 and J usage is TRBJ2-7; D is unresolved. Trimming cost V 4 bases and J 4 bases, with 20 bases left between them. The CDR3 runs 16 residues. CDR1 and CDR2 (germline): SEHNR, FQNEAQ (reference sequence). The CDR3 DNA reads as TGTGCCAGCAGCTCCCGTCAAAAGGGCGGATCGTACGAGCAGTACTTC. It encodes CASSSRQKGGSYEQYF.

The chain uses TRBV6-1 and TRBJ1-5; weak D call: TRBD1 (5 bases). Germline CDR1 is MNHNS and CDR2 is SASEGT. This CDR3 spans 16 amino acids. V was pared by 3 bases and J by 5 bases, with 17 bases between. The CDR3 region has the DNA TGTGCCAGCAGTGATCAGGGCTTTGGTGCCTATCAGCCCCAGCATTTT. Its protein product is CASSDQGFGAYQPQHF.

The chain is built from TRBV5-4 and TRBJ2-7; D is possibly TRBD1 (5 bases). This CDR3 has 12 residues. Trimming stripped 4 bases from V and 5 bases from J, with 10 bases between. Germline values: CDR1 SGHNT, CDR2 YYREEE (reference sequence). The CDR3 loop reads CASSPDRHEQYF. DNA for the CDR3: TGTGCCAGCAGCCCCGACAGACACGAGCAGTACTTC.